These 21 T cell receptor beta chains were sequenced from one sample in a study of T cells in narcolepsy. The method was immunoSEQ multiplex PCR; TCRdb's version includes in-frame clones alone and lacks a portion of them. The sample includes 20,000 to 25,000 clones, approximately 85% of them seen just once. Sequenced input: CD45RA- memory CD4+ T cells from PBMCs. The receptors were gathered from a human donor with narcolepsy.

This sequence joins TRBV27 and TRBJ1-4; TRBD1 is a possible D gene (6 bases). The CDR3 covers 14 residues. The germline V and J ends were trimmed by 5 bases and 3 bases, with 10 bases remaining between them. Looked up from germline, CDR1 is MNHEY and CDR2 is SMNVEV (reference sequence). The CDR3 sequence is CASSLGGSNEKLFF. The DNA for the CDR3 is TGTGCCAGCAGTCTAGGGGGTTCTAATGAAAAACTGTTTTTT.

This chain links TRBV11-3 with TRBJ2-2; no clear D. Germline assignment: CDR1 SGHNT and CDR2 YENEEA. This CDR3 is built from 13 residues. V lost 1 base and J lost 7, with 7 bases in between. The CDR3 nucleotides are TGTGCCAGCAGCTTAGTTCTCGGCGGGGAGCTGTTTTTT. Amino acids: CASSLVLGGELFF.

The chain carries TRBV15 and TRBJ1-4; D is perhaps TRBD1 (6 bases). The CDR3 runs 15 residues. V lost 0 bases and J lost 7, with 12 bases in between. Germline lookup yields CDR1 LNHNV and CDR2 YYDKDF (reference sequence). DNA for the CDR3: TGTGCCACCAGCAGAGAGGGGGCCCAAAGTGAAAAACTGTTTTTT. Translated, it gives CATSREGAQSEKLFF.

This rearrangement joins TRBV9 to TRBJ2-1, with D maybe TRBD2 (5 bases). The CDR3 is 13 residues long. Trimming removed 2 bases at V and 8 bases at J, with 11 bases between. Germline V gene lookup returns CDR1 SGDLS and CDR2 YYNGEE. This CDR3 is CASSVRGLYEQFF. CDR3 sequence (DNA): TGTGCCAGCAGCGTGAGAGGGCTATATGAGCAGTTCTTC.

The chain carries TRBV7-8 and TRBJ2-1; the match to TRBD2 covers 7 bases. The trim removed 1 base at V and 12 bases at J, leaving 3 bases unmatched. CDR1 is SGHVS, CDR2 FQNEAQ, per germline. This CDR3 comprises 12 residues. The CDR3 here is CASSLDLAAQFF. CDR3 nucleotides: TGTGCCAGCAGCTTAGATCTAGCGGCGCAGTTCTTC. Full variable domain (rest looked up from reference TRBV7-8 and TRBJ2-1): GAGVSQSPRYKVAKRGQDVALRCDPISGHVSLFWYQQALGQGPEFLTYFQNEAQLDKSGLPSDRFFAERPEGSVSTLKIQRTQQEDSAVYLCASSLDLAAQFFGPGTRLTVL.

This clone occurred a few times. The chain combines TRBV4-2 with TRBJ2-7; 9 bases line up with TRBD2. The V and J ends lost 0 bases and 3 bases, in that order; junction bases with no gene match: 12. The CDR3 covers 18 residues. The germline V gene encodes CDR1 LGHNA and CDR2 YNFKEQ. CDR3 nucleotides: TGTGCCAGCAGCCAAGATCGGATAGCGGGAGTGTCCAACTACGAGCAGTACTTC. This sequence encodes CASSQDRIAGVSNYEQYF.

The count of this clone is one. This chain links TRBV5-1 with TRBJ2-5; D is possibly TRBD1 (5 bases). Germline CDR1 and CDR2: SGHRS and YFSETQ. V was clipped by 4 bases and J by 5 bases, with 18 bases between them. The CDR3 is 15 amino acids. For the CDR3, the DNA is TGCGCCAGCAGCCCGCGACAGAGCAGTTCGGAGACCCAGTACTTC. Translated: CASSPRQSSSETQYF.

This chain uses TRBV25-1 with TRBJ1-3; D unresolved. Per the germline V gene, CDR1 is MGHDK and CDR2 is SYGVNS. Trimming removed 10 bases at V and 0 bases at J, with 13 bases between. CDR3 length equals 14 residues. CDR3 bases: TGTGCCACCCGAGGGTACAGCTCTGGAAACACCATATATTTT. Amino acid sequence: CATRGYSSGNTIYF.

The chain couples TRBV28 to TRBJ1-5, with a tentative D call TRBD1 (6 bases). CDR1 and CDR2 (germline): MDHEN, SYDVKM. This CDR3 has 17 amino acids. With 2 bases removed from V and 1 base from J, the gap between germline ends came to 15 bases. The CDR3 nucleotides read TGTGCCAGCAGTTTAGGGACAACGAGAATCAGCAATCAGCCCCAGCATTTT. Protein: CASSLGTTRISNQPQHF.

The V and J genes are TRBV19 and TRBJ2-1; 13 bases are shared with TRBD2. J lost 8 bases, V lost 2 bases, and 9 bases had no gene match. The CDR3 contains 17 residues. The germline V gene has CDR1 LNHDA and CDR2 SQIVND (reference sequence). Here the CDR3 DNA reads TGTGCCAGTAGTATATTGGGGGGGACTAGCGGGACCGATGAGCAGTTCTTC. Its protein is CASSILGGTSGTDEQFF.

The V call is TRBV19, the J call TRBJ2-1; D is undetermined. The germline V gene has CDR1 LNHDA and CDR2 SQIVND (reference sequence). Trimming pared 3 bases from V and 6 bases from J, leaving 12 bases between. CDR3 length: 14 amino acids. CDR3 amino acids: CASSMARLGNEQFF. The DNA for the CDR3 is TGTGCCAGTAGTATGGCTAGACTGGGCAATGAGCAGTTCTTC.

The chain joins TRBV18 to TRBJ1-4, with D possibly being TRBD1 (5 bases). The germline CDR1 and CDR2 sequences are KGHSH and LQKENI. This CDR3 contains 13 residues. V was clipped by 6 bases and J by 4 bases, with 9 bases between them. CDR3 sequence: CASSVQGNEKLFF. DNA of the CDR3: TGTGCCAGCTCGGTCCAGGGTAATGAAAAACTGTTTTTT.

The chain is built from TRBV28 and TRBJ2-7, with D uncertain. The CDR3 sequence is 17 residues long. The V end was cut by 3 bases, the J end by 0 bases, with 18 bases between. Germline CDR1 is MDHEN and CDR2 is SYDVKM. The CDR3 DNA reads as TGTGCCAGCAGTTTTCGTCTCATCGACACCTCCTCCTACGAGCAGTACTTC. Translated, it gives CASSFRLIDTSSYEQYF.

The V call is TRBV9, the J call TRBJ2-7, with 10 nucleotides matching TRBD2. J gave up 3 bases and V 0 bases, and 6 bases lay outside the gene matches. The CDR3 spans 16 residues. Germline CDR1 reads SGDLS; CDR2 reads YYNGEE. Written as DNA, the CDR3 is TGTGCCAGCAGCGTAGCTCCTAGCGGGAGTGTCTACGAGCAGTACTTC. Residues: CASSVAPSGSVYEQYF.

As to this clone: The sample holds other DNA sequences that translate to the same CDR3. The V and J genes are TRBV6-1 and TRBJ2-7; 11 nucleotides agree with TRBD1. The V gene's germline CDR1 is MNHNS and CDR2 SASEGT. This CDR3 has 14 residues. The V segment lost 6 bases and the J segment 4 bases; nucleotides outside the gene matches: 5. The CDR3, as DNA: TGTGCCAGCAGCGACGGGACAGGGGGTTACGAGCAGTACTTC. Residues: CASSDGTGGYEQYF.

The chain recombines TRBV28 with TRBJ1-3, with TRBD1 identical over 11 bases. The CDR3 is made up of 15 amino acids. Germline V gene lookup returns CDR1 MDHEN and CDR2 SYDVKM. The trim removed 8 bases at V and 3 bases at J, leaving 6 bases unmatched. CDR3 protein: CASGGQGVIGNTIYF. The CDR3 DNA sequence: TGTGCCAGCGGGGGACAGGGGGTAATTGGAAACACCATATATTTT.

V gene TRBV7-2 combines with J gene TRBJ2-5; D is possibly TRBD1 (5 bases). The assigned J gene may be wrong: the sequence end matches TRBJ2-7 better. The CDR3 spans 14 residues. Germline CDR1 is SGHTA and CDR2 is FQGNSA. The CDR3 loop is CASSLAFRDYEQYF. In nucleotides, the CDR3 is TGTGCCAGCAGCTTAGCGTTCAGGGACTACGAGCAGTACTTC.

The gene calls are TRBV19 and TRBJ2-7; 10 bases are shared with TRBD1. CDR3 length equals 15 residues. In germline, CDR1 is LNHDA, CDR2 SQIVND (reference sequence). V was clipped by 5 bases and J by 3 bases; unmatched bases: 7. The CDR3 is CASSVFRDRGYEQYF. The CDR3 DNA reads as TGTGCCAGTAGTGTCTTCCGGGACAGGGGCTACGAGCAGTACTTC.

As DNA, the CDR3 is TGTGCCAGCACACCGGCTGGGGCTGTTAGTAGCACAGATACGCAGTATTTT. This translates into CASTPAGAVSSTDTQYF. J is TRBJ2-3 and V is TRBV5-5, with D perhaps TRBD1 (5 bases). V lost 6 bases and J 0 bases, leaving 20 bases between the germline ends. In germline, CDR1 is SGHKS, CDR2 YYEKEE (reference sequence). This CDR3 has 17 residues.

The chain uses TRBV7-9 and TRBJ2-1, with D possibly being TRBD2 (5 bases). Between the trimmed V and J ends, which lost 1 base and 7 bases, there was a span of 11 bases. Germline V gives CDR1 SEHNR, CDR2 FQNEAQ (reference sequence). This CDR3 region has 14 residues. The CDR3 DNA reads as TGTGCCAGCAGCTTAGATCTGAGGAGGAATGAGCAGTTCTTC. As protein: CASSLDLRRNEQFF. The full variable domain, its missing parts supplied by reference TRBV7-9 and TRBJ2-1, is DTGVSQNPRHKITKRGQNVTFRCDPISEHNRLYWYRQTLGQGPEFLTYFQNEAQLEKSRLLSDRFSAERPKGSFSTLEIQRTEQGDSAMYLCASSLDLRRNEQFFGPGTRLTVL.

This clone is a singleton in its sample. The rearrangement uses TRBV7-2 and TRBJ1-3; unclear D gene. V was trimmed by 4 bases and J by 5 bases, leaving 27 bases between them. CDR1 and CDR2 from the germline V gene are SGHTA and FQGNSA. CDR3 length: 19 amino acids. As DNA, the CDR3 is TGTGCCAGCAGCTCATCCGGGATCCAATCACTCTCCCCTCGAAACACCATATATTTT. Its protein product is CASSSSGIQSLSPRNTIYF.